The clone carrying this T cell receptor (beta chain) was seen a handful of times. No antigen is known for it. There were healthy Caucasian individuals from Russia, aged 6 to 90, serving as donors. Every sample gave at least 5 micrograms of total RNA when it was extracted. The CDR3 loop spans 16 amino acids. The V gene's germline CDR1 is MNHEY and CDR2 SVGAGI. The germline V and J ends were trimmed by 6 bases and 2 bases, with 17 bases remaining between them. This sample stems from a study of blood T cells in healthy people across ages. Study results and limitations: Among T cells, TCR beta diversity per million cells dropped roughly linearly as age rose.

Sample-barcoded 5' priming and a J-beta primer mix drove a second PCR of roughly 6 to 12 cycles. Per-sample output comprised a minimum of 2.5 million paired-end reads containing CDR3. TCRdb re-analysed the 5' RACE reads in MiXCR, keeping a single row per CDR3 protein. The data contain around 1.5 million distinct CDR3 sequences, around 39% of them singletons. The receptor was derived from a woman younger than 30 in good health. J is TRBJ2-1 and V is TRBV6-5; the D gene is possibly TRBD1 (6 bases). Material: blood. The CDR3 sequence: CASRPETGRTYNEQFF. In nucleotides, the CDR3 is TGTGCCAGCAGACCCGAGACAGGTAGGACCTACAATGAGCAGTTCTTC.